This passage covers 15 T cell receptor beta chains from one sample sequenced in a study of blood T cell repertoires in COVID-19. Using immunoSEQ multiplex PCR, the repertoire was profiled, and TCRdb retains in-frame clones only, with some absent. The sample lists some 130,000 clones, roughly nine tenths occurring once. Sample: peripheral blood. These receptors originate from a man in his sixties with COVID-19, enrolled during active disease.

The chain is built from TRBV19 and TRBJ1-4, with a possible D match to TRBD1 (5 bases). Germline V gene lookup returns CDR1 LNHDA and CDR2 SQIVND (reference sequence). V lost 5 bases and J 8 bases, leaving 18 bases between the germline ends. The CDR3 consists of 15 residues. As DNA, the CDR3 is TGTGCCAGTAGTGTGGGACTAACGGCCGGGGAAAAACTGTTTTTT. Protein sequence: CASSVGLTAGEKLFF.

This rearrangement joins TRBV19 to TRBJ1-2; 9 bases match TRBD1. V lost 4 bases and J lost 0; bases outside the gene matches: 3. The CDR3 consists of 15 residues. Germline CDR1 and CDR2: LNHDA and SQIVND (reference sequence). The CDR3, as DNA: TGTGCCAGTAGTACAGGGACAGGGCCTAACTATGGCTACACCTTC. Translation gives CASSTGTGPNYGYTF.

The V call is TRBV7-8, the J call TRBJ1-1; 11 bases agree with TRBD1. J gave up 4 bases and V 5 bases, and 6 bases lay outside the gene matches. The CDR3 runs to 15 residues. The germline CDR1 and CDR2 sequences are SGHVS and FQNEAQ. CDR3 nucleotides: TGTGCCAGCAGCGATTGGACAGGGGGCCTCACTGAAGCTTTCTTT. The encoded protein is CASSDWTGGLTEAFF. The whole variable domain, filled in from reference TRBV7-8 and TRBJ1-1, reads GAGVSQSPRYKVAKRGQDVALRCDPISGHVSLFWYQQALGQGPEFLTYFQNEAQLDKSGLPSDRFFAERPEGSVSTLKIQRTQQEDSAVYLCASSDWTGGLTEAFFGQGTRLTVV.

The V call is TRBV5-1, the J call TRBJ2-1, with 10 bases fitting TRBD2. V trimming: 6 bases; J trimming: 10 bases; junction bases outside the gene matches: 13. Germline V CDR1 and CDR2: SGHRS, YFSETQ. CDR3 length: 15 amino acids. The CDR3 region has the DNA TGCGCCAGCACCCCCACTAGCGGGAACAGGCCGGAGCAGTTCTTC. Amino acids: CASTPTSGNRPEQFF.

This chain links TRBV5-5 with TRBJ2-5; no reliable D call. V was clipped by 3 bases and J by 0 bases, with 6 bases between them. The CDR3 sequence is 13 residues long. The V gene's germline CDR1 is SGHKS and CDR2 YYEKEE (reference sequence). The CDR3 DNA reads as TGTGCCAGCAGCTCTCGGGACCAAGAGACCCAGTACTTC. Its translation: CASSSRDQETQYF. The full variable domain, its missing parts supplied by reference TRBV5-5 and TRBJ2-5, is DAGVTQSPTHLIKTRGQQVTLRCSPISGHKSVSWYQQVLGQGPQFIFQYYEKEERGRGNFPDRFSARQFPNYSSELNVNALLLGDSALYLCASSSRDQETQYFGPGTRLLVL.

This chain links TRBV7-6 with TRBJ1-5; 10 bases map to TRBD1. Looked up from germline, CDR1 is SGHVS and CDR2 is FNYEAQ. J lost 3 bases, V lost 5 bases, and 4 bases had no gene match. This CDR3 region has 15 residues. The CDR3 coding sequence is TGTGCCAGCAGCCCGGGGACAGGGGACAATCAGCCCCAGCATTTT. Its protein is CASSPGTGDNQPQHF. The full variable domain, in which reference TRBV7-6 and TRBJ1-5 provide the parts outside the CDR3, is GAGVSQSPRYKVTKRGQDVALRCDPISGHVSLYWYRQALGQGPEFLTYFNYEAQQDKSGLPNDRFSAERPEGSISTLTIQRTEQRDSAMYRCASSPGTGDNQPQHFGDGTRLSIL.

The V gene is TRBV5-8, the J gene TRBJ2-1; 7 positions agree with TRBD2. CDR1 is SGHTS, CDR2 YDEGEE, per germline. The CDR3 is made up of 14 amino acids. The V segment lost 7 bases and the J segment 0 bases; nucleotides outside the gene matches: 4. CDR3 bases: TGTGCCAGCCAGACGGGAGGCTCCTACAATGAGCAGTTCTTC. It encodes CASQTGGSYNEQFF.

CDR3 coding DNA: TGTGCCAGCAGCCAAGATGGATTTTCAGGGTTGGATACGCAGTATTTT. This codes for CASSQDGFSGLDTQYF. The J gene is TRBJ2-3, the V gene TRBV14, with D maybe TRBD1 (5 bases). This CDR3 is built from 16 residues. The germline gives CDR1 SGHDN, CDR2 FVKESK. With 0 bases removed from V and 6 bases from J, the gap between germline ends came to 16 bases.

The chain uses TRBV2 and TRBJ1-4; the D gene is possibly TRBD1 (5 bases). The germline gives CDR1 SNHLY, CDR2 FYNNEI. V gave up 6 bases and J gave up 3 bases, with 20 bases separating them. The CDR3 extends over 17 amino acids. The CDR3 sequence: CASSGGVGVGANEKLFF. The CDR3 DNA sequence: TGTGCCAGCAGCGGGGGGGTAGGAGTCGGTGCTAATGAAAAACTGTTTTTT.

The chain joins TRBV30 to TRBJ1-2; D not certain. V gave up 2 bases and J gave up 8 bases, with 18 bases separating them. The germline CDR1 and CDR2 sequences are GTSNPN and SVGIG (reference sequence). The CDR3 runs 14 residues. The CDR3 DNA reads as TGTGCCTGGAGTAGGGAGGTGCAAGGAGTCGGCTACACCTTC. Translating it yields CAWSREVQGVGYTF.

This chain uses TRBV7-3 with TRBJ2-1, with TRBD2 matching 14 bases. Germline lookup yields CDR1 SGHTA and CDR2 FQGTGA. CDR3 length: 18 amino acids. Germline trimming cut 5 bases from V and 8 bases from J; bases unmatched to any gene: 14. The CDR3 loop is CASSPVGTSGRTGDEQFF. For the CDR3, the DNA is TGTGCCAGCAGCCCAGTAGGGACTAGCGGGAGAACAGGCGATGAGCAGTTCTTC.

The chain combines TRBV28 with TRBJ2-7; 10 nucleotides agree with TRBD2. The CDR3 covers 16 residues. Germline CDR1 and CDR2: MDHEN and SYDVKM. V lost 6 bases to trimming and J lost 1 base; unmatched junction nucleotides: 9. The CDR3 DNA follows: TGTGCCAGCAGACCAGGACTAGCGGTCCTATCCTACGAGCAGTACTTC. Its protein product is CASRPGLAVLSYEQYF.

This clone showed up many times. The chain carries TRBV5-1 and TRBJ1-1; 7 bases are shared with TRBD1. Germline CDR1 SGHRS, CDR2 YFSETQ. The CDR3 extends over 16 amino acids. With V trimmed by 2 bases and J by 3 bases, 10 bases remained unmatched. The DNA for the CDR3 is TGCGCCAGCAGCTTCTTTGCCACAGGGGTTGACACTGAAGCTTTCTTT. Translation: CASSFFATGVDTEAFF.

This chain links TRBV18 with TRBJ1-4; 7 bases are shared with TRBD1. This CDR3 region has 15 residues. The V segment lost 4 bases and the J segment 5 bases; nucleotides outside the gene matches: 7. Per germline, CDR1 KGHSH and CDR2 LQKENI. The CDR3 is CASSLEQGWNEKLFF. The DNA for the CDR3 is TGTGCCAGCTCACTTGAACAGGGGTGGAATGAAAAACTGTTTTTT.

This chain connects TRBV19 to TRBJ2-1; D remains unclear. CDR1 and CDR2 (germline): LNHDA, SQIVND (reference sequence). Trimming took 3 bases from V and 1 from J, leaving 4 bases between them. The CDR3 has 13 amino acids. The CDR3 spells CASSIQSYNEQFF. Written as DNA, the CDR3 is TGTGCCAGTAGTATTCAGTCCTACAATGAGCAGTTCTTC.